These T cell receptor beta chains were read from a single sample in a study of beta chain features in type 1 diabetes. The method was immunoSEQ multiplex PCR; TCRdb's version includes in-frame clones alone and lacks a portion of them. The sample lists fewer than 400,000 clones, roughly 8% occurring once. The sequencing sample was made of central memory CD4+ T cells from blood. These TCRs come from a woman between 18 and 29 years old in good health. CDR3s include the opening cysteine and the closing phenylalanine or tryptophan. D genes are given only for firm matches. Some rows mark clone size as missing; the rest say once, few, many or name a class of expanded clone.

few | TRBJ2-1 | TRBD2 | TRBV29-1 | CSVDSGRALNEQFF | TGCAGCGTCGACAGCGGGAGGGCCCTCAATGAGCAGTTCTTC
many | TRBJ1-5 | - | TRBV14 | CASSQLRVVRNQPQHF | TGTGCCAGCAGCCAACTCCGGGTTGTCCGAAATCAGCCCCAGCATTTT
- | TRBJ2-1 | TRBD1 | TRBV15 | CATSRIGTGDNEQFF | TGTGCCACCAGCAGAATCGGGACAGGAGACAATGAGCAGTTCTTC
- | TRBJ2-7 | TRBD2 | TRBV29-1 | CSVVAGGAGAHEQYF | TGCAGCGTTGTCGCGGGGGGGGCGGGAGCCCACGAGCAGTACTTC
few | TRBJ1-1 | - | TRBV5-4 | CASSRRFMNTEAFF | TGTGCCAGCAGCAGACGGTTCATGAACACTGAAGCTTTCTTT
- | TRBJ2-7 | TRBD1 | TRBV10-3 | CAIKPQGADEQYF | TGTGCCATCAAACCCCAGGGGGCGGACGAGCAGTACTTC
few | TRBJ2-3 | - | TRBV5-6 | CASTFRGASTDTQYF | TGTGCCAGCACCTTTCGCGGGGCTAGCACAGATACGCAGTATTTT
- | TRBJ1-2 | TRBD1 | TRBV2 | CASCRPGQGQSYGYTF | TGTGCCAGCTGCCGACCGGGACAGGGACAGTCCTATGGCTACACCTTC
many | TRBJ2-3 | TRBD2 | TRBV7-9 | CASSFGLAASTDTQYF | TGTGCCAGCAGCTTCGGACTAGCGGCTAGCACAGATACGCAGTATTTT
few | TRBJ2-7 | - | TRBV28 | CASSLLNGRVSSYEQYF | TGTGCCAGCAGTTTACTAAACGGACGGGTCAGCTCCTACGAGCAGTACTTC
many | TRBJ2-7 | TRBD1 | TRBV14 | CASSQRAGGYEQYF | TGTGCCAGCAGCCAACGTGCAGGGGGCTACGAGCAGTACTTC
many | TRBJ2-3 | TRBD1 | TRBV18 | CATTRTGGSTDTQYF | TGTGCCACTACCCGTACAGGGGGTAGCACAGATACGCAGTATTTT
few | TRBJ2-2 | - | TRBV28 | CASSPRTPHGELFF | TGTGCCAGCAGCCCTAGAACCCCTCACGGGGAGCTGTTTTTT
few | TRBJ2-6 | TRBD2 | TRBV6-5 | CGTSGSSGANVLTF | TGTGGGACTAGCGGGTCATCTGGGGCCAACGTCCTGACTTTC
few | TRBJ2-5 | TRBD1 | TRBV7-6 | CASSPRTGGRGGETQYF | TGTGCCAGCAGCCCCCGGACAGGGGGCAGGGGAGGAGAGACCCAGTACTTC
- | TRBJ2-7 | TRBD2 | TRBV6-6 | CASTTGGGEQYF | TGTGCCAGCACCACGGGGGGTGGCGAGCAGTACTTC
- | TRBJ1-2 | TRBD1 | TRBV11-2 | CASSPGTGPGVF | TGTGCCAGCAGCCCGGGGACAGGTCCCGGTGTTTTC
few | TRBJ2-3 | - | TRBV19 | CASSMSGNWAYDTQYF | TGTGCCAGTAGTATGAGTGGGAATTGGGCCTACGATACGCAGTATTTT
- | TRBJ2-7 | - | TRBV6-5 | CASTPYRGLGYEQYF | TGTGCCAGCACTCCCTACAGGGGACTAGGCTACGAGCAGTACTTC
few | TRBJ2-5 | - | TRBV10-3 | CAISESTGADTETQYF | TGTGCCATCAGTGAGTCGACTGGGGCGGATACAGAGACCCAGTACTTC
few | TRBJ2-7 | - | TRBV6-5 | CASSIGGESSYEQYF | TGTGCCAGCAGTATCGGGGGTGAGAGTTCCTACGAGCAGTACTTC
- | TRBJ2-2 | - | TRBV9 | CASSVGADTGELFF | TGTGCCAGCAGCGTCGGAGCGGACACCGGGGAGCTGTTTTTT
few | TRBJ2-7 | - | TRBV7-8 | CASSFVHLYEQYF | TGTGCCAGCAGCTTTGTCCATCTCTACGAGCAGTACTTC
few | TRBJ2-7 | - | TRBV7-3 | CASSSVGSYEQYF | TGTGCCAGCAGCTCCGTCGGATCCTACGAGCAGTACTTC
- | TRBJ2-1 | - | TRBV7-2 | CASSLRGGGSYNEQFF | TGTGCCAGCAGCTTACGGGGCGGAGGCTCCTACAATGAGCAGTTCTTC
many | TRBJ2-7 | TRBD2 | TRBV2 | CASGTSGTYEQYF | TGTGCCAGCGGCACTAGCGGGACTTACGAGCAGTACTTC
many | TRBJ2-3 | - | TRBV7-3 | CASSYGGSTDTQYF | TGTGCCAGCAGCTATGGCGGGAGCACAGATACGCAGTATTTT
- | TRBJ1-2 | - | TRBV20-1 | CSAGDIYGYTF | TGCAGTGCAGGGGATATCTATGGCTACACCTTC
few | TRBJ1-2 | TRBD1 | TRBV16 | CASSQFGATGYGYTF | TGTGCCAGCAGCCAATTTGGGGCGACAGGGTACGGCTACACCTTC
- | TRBJ2-7 | - | TRBV7-2 | CASSQSGSPAYEQYF | TGTGCCAGCAGCCAAAGCGGGTCACCAGCCTACGAGCAGTACTTC
few | TRBJ2-1 | TRBD1 | TRBV5-1 | CASSWDRAYNEQFF | TGCGCCAGCAGCTGGGACAGAGCCTACAATGAGCAGTTCTTC
- | TRBJ2-7 | TRBD2 | TRBV6-1 | CASQVSSGSSYEQYF | TGTGCCAGCCAAGTCTCTAGCGGGAGCTCCTACGAGCAGTACTTC
- | TRBJ2-3 | - | TRBV2 | CASRQQGLGTDTQYF | TGTGCCAGCAGGCAACAGGGATTGGGCACAGATACGCAGTATTTT
many | TRBJ2-5 | TRBD1 | TRBV19 | CASSNRDRDNQETQYF | TGTGCCAGTAGTAACCGGGACAGAGACAACCAAGAGACCCAGTACTTC
- | TRBJ2-2 | - | TRBV19 | CASSIITSNTGELFF | TGTGCCAGTAGTATCATTACGTCGAACACCGGGGAGCTGTTTTTT
- | TRBJ2-7 | - | TRBV19 | CASSWTGGEQYF | TGTGCCAGTAGTTGGACCGGGGGTGAGCAGTACTTC
- | TRBJ1-6 | - | TRBV6-5 | CASNESPSSPLHF | TGTGCCAGCAACGAATCGCCCAGTTCACCCCTCCACTTT
- | TRBJ2-5 | - | TRBV6-5 | CARIYRVQETQYF | TGTGCCAGAATCTACAGGGTCCAAGAGACCCAGTACTTC
- | TRBJ2-6 | TRBD1 | TRBV15 | CATSRRDREPPGANVLTF | TGTGCCACCAGCAGACGGGACAGGGAGCCTCCTGGGGCCAACGTCCTGACTTTC
many | TRBJ1-2 | - | TRBV7-2 | CASSDQQGYKNGYTF | TGTGCCAGCAGCGATCAACAGGGTTATAAGAACGGCTACACCTTC
- | TRBJ2-7 | TRBD2 | TRBV14 | CASSPVRASGSYEQYF | TGTGCCAGCAGCCCAGTCCGGGCTAGCGGCTCCTACGAGCAGTACTTC
- | TRBJ2-5 | - | TRBV7-2 | CASSSRTVLSGETQYF | TGTGCCAGCAGCTCCCGGACAGTCCTTTCAGGGGAGACCCAGTACTTC
many | TRBJ1-2 | - | TRBV15 | CATSSRGWGYTF | TGTGCCACCAGCAGCAGGGGATGGGGCTACACCTTC
few | TRBJ2-7 | - | TRBV5-4 | CASSLDTASYEQYF | TGTGCCAGCAGTTTGGACACCGCCTCCTACGAGCAGTACTTC
many | TRBJ1-5 | - | TRBV6-1 | CASSAPRSAGVQPQHF | TGTGCCAGCAGTGCCCCGAGGTCGGCAGGGGTTCAGCCCCAGCATTTT
few | TRBJ2-2 | - | TRBV5-4 | CASSSKPGTSNTGELFF | TGTGCCAGCAGCTCGAAGCCCGGGACCTCGAACACCGGGGAGCTGTTTTTT
many | TRBJ2-3 | TRBD2 | TRBV10-3 | CAISGTSGSSTDTQYF | TGTGCCATCAGTGGGACTAGCGGGAGTAGCACAGATACGCAGTATTTT
few | TRBJ2-7 | - | TRBV28 | CASSFNSDGTLSYEQYF | TGTGCCAGCAGTTTTAACTCAGATGGCACCCTCTCCTACGAGCAGTACTTC
few | TRBJ2-7 | TRBD1 | TRBV28 | CASKGQYRVGSYEQYF | TGTGCCAGCAAGGGACAGTATCGTGTGGGCTCCTACGAGCAGTACTTC
- | TRBJ2-7 | TRBD1 | TRBV15 | CATSRDPDRGEQYF | TGTGCCACCAGCAGAGATCCCGACAGGGGCGAGCAGTACTTC